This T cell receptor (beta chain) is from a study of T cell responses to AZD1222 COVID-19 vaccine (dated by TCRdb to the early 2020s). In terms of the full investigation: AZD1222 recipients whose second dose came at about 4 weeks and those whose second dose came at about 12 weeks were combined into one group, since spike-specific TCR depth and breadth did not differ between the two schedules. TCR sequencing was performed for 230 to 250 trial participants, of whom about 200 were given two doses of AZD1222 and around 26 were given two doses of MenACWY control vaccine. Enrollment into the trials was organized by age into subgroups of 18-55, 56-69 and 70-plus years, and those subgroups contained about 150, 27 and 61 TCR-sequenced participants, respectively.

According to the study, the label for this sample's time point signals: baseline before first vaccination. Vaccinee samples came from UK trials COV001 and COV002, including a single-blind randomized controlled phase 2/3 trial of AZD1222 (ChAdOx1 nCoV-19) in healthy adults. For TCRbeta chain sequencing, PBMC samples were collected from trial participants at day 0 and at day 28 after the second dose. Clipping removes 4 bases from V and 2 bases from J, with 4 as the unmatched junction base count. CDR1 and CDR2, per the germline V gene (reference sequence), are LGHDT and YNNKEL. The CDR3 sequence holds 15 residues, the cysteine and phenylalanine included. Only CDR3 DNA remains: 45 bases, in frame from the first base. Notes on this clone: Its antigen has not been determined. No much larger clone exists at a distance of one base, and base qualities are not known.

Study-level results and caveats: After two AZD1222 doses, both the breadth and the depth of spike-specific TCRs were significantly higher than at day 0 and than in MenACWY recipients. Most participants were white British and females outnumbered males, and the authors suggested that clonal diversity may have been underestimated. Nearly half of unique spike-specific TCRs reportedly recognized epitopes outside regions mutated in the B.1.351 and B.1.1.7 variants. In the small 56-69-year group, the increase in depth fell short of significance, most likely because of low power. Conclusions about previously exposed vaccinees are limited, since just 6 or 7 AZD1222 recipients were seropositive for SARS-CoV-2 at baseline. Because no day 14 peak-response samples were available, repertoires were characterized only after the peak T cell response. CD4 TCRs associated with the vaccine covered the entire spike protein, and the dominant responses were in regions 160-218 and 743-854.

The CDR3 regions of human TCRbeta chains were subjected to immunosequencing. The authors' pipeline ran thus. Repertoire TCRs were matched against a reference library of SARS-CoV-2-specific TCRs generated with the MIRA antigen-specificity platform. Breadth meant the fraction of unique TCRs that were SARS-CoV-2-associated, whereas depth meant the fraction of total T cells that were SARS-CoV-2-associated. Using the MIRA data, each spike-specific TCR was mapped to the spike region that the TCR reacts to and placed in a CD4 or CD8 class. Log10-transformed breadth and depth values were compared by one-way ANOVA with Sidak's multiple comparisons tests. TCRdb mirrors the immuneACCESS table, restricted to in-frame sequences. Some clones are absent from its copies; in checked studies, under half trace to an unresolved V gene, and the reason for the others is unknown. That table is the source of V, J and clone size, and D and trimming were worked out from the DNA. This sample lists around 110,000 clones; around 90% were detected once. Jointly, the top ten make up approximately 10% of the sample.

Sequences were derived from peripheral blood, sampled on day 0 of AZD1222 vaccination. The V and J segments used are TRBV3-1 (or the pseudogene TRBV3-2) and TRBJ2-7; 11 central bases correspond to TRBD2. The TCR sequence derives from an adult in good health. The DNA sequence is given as TGTGCCAGCAGCCCTGAGGGACTAGCGGCCTACGAGCAGTACTTC. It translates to CASSPEGLAAYEQYF.